The 17 T cell receptor beta chains below were found in one sample sequenced in a study of CD8+ T cells in alopecia areata. As for treatment: oral pan-JAK inhibitor, 5-10 mg twice daily. Extraction of RNA preceded its reverse transcription into cDNA, which served as the sequencing template. TCRdb's table, derived via immunoSEQ multiplex PCR, lists solely in-frame clones and lacks some. The table lists hundreds of thousands of clones, 50% to 75% of them singletons, with around 0.92% in the top ten. Material: CD4+ T cells sorted from blood, obtained at roughly week 53, from a patient treated with tofacitinib. The receptors shown here come from a human donor with alopecia areata.

The V and J genes are TRBV25-1 and TRBJ2-1; D is tentatively TRBD1 or TRBD2 (5 bases each). Germline lookup yields CDR1 MGHDK and CDR2 SYGVNS. V shed 0 bases and J shed 15 bases, with 12 bases lying between them. This CDR3 spans 12 amino acids. The CDR3 DNA reads TGTGCCAGCAGTGAATATGGGGGATCACGGTTCTTC. It codes for CASSEYGGSRFF.

The chain couples TRBV25-1 to TRBJ2-7; 7 nucleotides agree with TRBD2. Germline V gene lookup returns CDR1 MGHDK and CDR2 SYGVNS. The V gene end was trimmed by 1 base and the J gene end by 2 bases; junction bases not matched to a gene: 5. The CDR3 has 15 residues. Here the CDR3 reads CASSELGGIPYEQYF. CDR3 DNA sequence: TGTGCCAGCAGTGAATTGGGAGGGATCCCCTACGAGCAGTACTTC.

The chain links TRBV30 to TRBJ2-2, with 7 bases aligning to TRBD1. The CDR3 has 14 amino acids. V lost 6 bases, J lost 5 bases, and 9 bases stayed unmatched. In germline, CDR1 is GTSNPN, CDR2 SVGIG (reference sequence). CDR3 sequence reads: CACRLRGRTGELFF. The CDR3 bases are TGTGCCTGCCGCTTGAGGGGGCGGACCGGGGAGCTGTTTTTT. The full variable domain, in which reference TRBV30 and TRBJ2-2 provide the parts outside the CDR3, is SQTIHQWPATLVQPVGSPLSLECTVEGTSNPNLYWYRQAAGRGLQLLFYSVGIGQISSEVPQNLSASRPQDRQFILSSKKLLLSDSGFYLCACRLRGRTGELFFGEGSRLTVL.

The V and J genes are TRBV30 and TRBJ1-4; unclear D gene. Germline V gene sequence: CDR1 GTSNPN, CDR2 SVGIG (reference sequence). There are 12 residues in the CDR3. V lost 2 bases and J 4 bases, leaving 5 bases between the germline ends. In DNA, the CDR3 is TGTGCCTGGAGTCGGGTTAATGAAAAACTGTTTTTT. It translates to CAWSRVNEKLFF.

The chain is built from TRBV9 and TRBJ2-5; 7 nucleotides match TRBD2. The ends lost 4 bases at V and 5 bases at J; junction bases unmatched: 8. The CDR3 length is 14 residues. In germline, CDR1 is SGDLS, CDR2 YYNGEE. For the CDR3, the DNA is TGTGCCAGCAGCTCAGGCGGGGGTCCGGAGACCCAGTACTTC. Translated, it gives CASSSGGGPETQYF.

The chain links TRBV2 to TRBJ1-1; D is unclear. The V gene lost 3 bases and the J gene lost 4 bases, with 9 bases spanning the gap. The CDR3 extends over 13 amino acids. Germline CDR1 reads SNHLY; CDR2 reads FYNNEI. The CDR3 sequence: CASSDDRGTEAFF. The CDR3 DNA reads as TGTGCCAGCAGTGACGACCGGGGCACTGAAGCTTTCTTT.

V gene TRBV30 combines with J gene TRBJ1-1; D unresolved. From germline, CDR1 is GTSNPN and CDR2 SVGIG (reference sequence). Trimming cost V 0 bases and J 2 bases, with 4 bases left between them. This CDR3 has 12 residues. The CDR3 is CAWSVGNTEAFF. The CDR3 region has the DNA TGTGCCTGGAGTGTGGGCAACACTGAAGCTTTCTTT.

This sequence joins TRBV10-3 and TRBJ2-3; perhaps TRBD2 as D (6 bases). Trimming removed 7 bases from V and 2 bases from J, with 13 bases in between. This CDR3 is 14 amino acids long. CDR1 and CDR2 from the germline V gene are ENHRY and SYGVKD. In DNA form, the CDR3 reads TGTGCCATCATGGGTGCGGGGACCACAGATACGCAGTATTTT. The encoded protein is CAIMGAGTTDTQYF.

The chain couples TRBV5-4 to TRBJ2-5; a possible D gene is TRBD1 (5 bases). Trimming cost V 1 base and J 5 bases, with 9 bases left between them. Germline V gene lookup returns CDR1 SGHNT and CDR2 YYREEE (reference sequence). The CDR3 is made up of 13 amino acids. Here the CDR3 reads CASSLRNRETQYF. In DNA form, the CDR3 reads TGTGCCAGCAGCTTGAGGAACAGGGAGACCCAGTACTTC.

This rearrangement joins TRBV7-3 to TRBJ2-7, with no clear D. Trimming stripped 2 bases from V and 0 bases from J, with 11 bases between. Germline V lookup: CDR1 SGHTA, CDR2 FQGTGA. This CDR3 comprises 15 residues. The CDR3 nucleotides read TGTGCCAGCAGCTTAGGTCCAGAGAGCTCCTACGAGCAGTACTTC. This gives the protein CASSLGPESSYEQYF.

The rearrangement joins TRBV30 to TRBJ1-1; tentative D call: TRBD1 (5 bases). Germline-derived CDR1 and CDR2 are GTSNPN and SVGIG (reference sequence). This CDR3 is 12 amino acids long. Between the trimmed V and J ends, which lost 1 base and 4 bases, there was a span of 7 bases. The CDR3 DNA reads as TGTGCCTGGAGTGATAGGGGCACTGAAGCTTTCTTT. Translated, it gives CAWSDRGTEAFF.

The chain couples TRBV5-1 to TRBJ2-7; a possible D gene is TRBD1 (6 bases). Trimming took 1 base from V and 2 from J, leaving 13 bases between them. Per germline, CDR1 SGHRS and CDR2 YFSETQ. The CDR3 spans 15 residues. The CDR3 sequence is CASSLTGLNPYEQYF. The CDR3 bases are TGCGCCAGCAGCTTGACAGGGCTTAATCCCTACGAGCAGTACTTC.

The chain carries TRBV7-9 and TRBJ2-5; TRBD1 or TRBD2 may be the D gene (6 bases each). The CDR3 has 16 residues. Trimming removed 4 bases at V and 4 bases at J, with 19 bases between. Germline-derived CDR1 and CDR2 are SEHNR and FQNEAQ (reference sequence). CDR3 protein: CASSYPLGGGRETQYF. As DNA, the CDR3 is TGTGCCAGCAGCTACCCTCTAGGAGGGGGGCGAGAGACCCAGTACTTC.

This clone occurred a few times. The chain uses TRBV4-1 and TRBJ2-1; no clear D gene. V lost 1 base to trimming and J lost 2 bases, with 15 bases between them. Germline-derived CDR1 and CDR2 are MGHRA and YSYEKL. The CDR3 extends over 17 amino acids. CDR3 sequence reads: CASSQAKVSSAYNEQFF. The DNA of the CDR3 is TGCGCCAGCAGCCAAGCCAAGGTTAGCTCTGCCTACAATGAGCAGTTCTTC.

This chain connects TRBV19 to TRBJ2-1, with 7 bases aligning to TRBD2. The CDR3 runs 13 residues. The germline V gene has CDR1 LNHDA and CDR2 SQIVND (reference sequence). Trimming at V came to 7 bases and at J to 6 bases, leaving 6 bases not matched to a gene. The CDR3 loop is CASKSLAANEQFF. The CDR3 nucleotides are TGTGCCAGTAAAAGTCTAGCGGCCAATGAGCAGTTCTTC.

This clone was observed a handful of times. The chain recombines TRBV6-6 with TRBJ2-7, with D possibly TRBD1 on 5 matching bases. V lost 2 bases and J lost 6, with 14 bases in between. From germline, CDR1 is MNHNY and CDR2 SVGAGI (reference sequence). The CDR3 length is 14 residues. CDR3 loop: CASSYPQGEVEQYF. The CDR3 nucleotides are TGTGCCAGCAGTTACCCCCAGGGCGAAGTCGAGCAGTACTTC.

This chain uses TRBV2 with TRBJ2-2, with no clear D. The CDR3 consists of 15 residues. Germline V gene sequence: CDR1 SNHLY, CDR2 FYNNEI. Trimming took off 4 bases at V and 1 base at J, with 10 bases between the two ends. CDR3 nucleotide sequence: TGTGCCAGCAGTGCTGAGAAGGTGAACACCGGGGAGCTGTTTTTT. The encoded protein is CASSAEKVNTGELFF.